One and the same sample provided the 8 T cell receptor beta chains below, sequenced in a study of technical replicates of blood from several donors. Generated by immunoSEQ multiplex PCR, the TCRdb table keeps only in-frame clones and is missing some. The repertoire includes just over 55,000 clones, about 94% of them detected once, and about 3.9% sits in the top ten. The specimen was PBMCs. These receptors were obtained from a human donor in good health. Some clones in this sample may be carry-over from other donors' samples.

The chain uses TRBV7-2 and TRBJ2-7; D remains ambiguous. Deletions cut 3 bases from V and 2 bases from J, with 8 bases between. Germline V lookup: CDR1 SGHTA, CDR2 FQGNSA. The CDR3 totals 13 residues. Here the CDR3 reads CASSFSTTYEQYF. The DNA of the CDR3 is TGTGCCAGCAGCTTCTCGACAACCTACGAGCAGTACTTC.

The J gene is TRBJ2-5, the V gene TRBV6-5; D gene unclear. CDR1 is MNHEY, CDR2 SVGAGI, per germline. V was trimmed by 0 bases and J by 2 bases, leaving 7 bases between them. The CDR3 is made up of 14 amino acids. The CDR3 loop is CASSYSGFQETQYF. As DNA, the CDR3 is TGTGCCAGCAGTTACTCGGGCTTTCAAGAGACCCAGTACTTC.

The J gene is TRBJ1-2, the V gene TRBV7-2, with a weak D call TRBD1 (5 bases). The CDR3 totals 14 residues. V was cut by 0 bases and J by 4 bases, with 9 bases left in between. Germline values: CDR1 SGHTA, CDR2 FQGNSA. CDR3 DNA: TGTGCCAGCAGCTTAGCGAGCAGGGCCTATGGCTACACCTTC. Amino acid sequence: CASSLASRAYGYTF.

The V call is TRBV7-8, the J call TRBJ2-5, with TRBD1 matching 9 bases. The germline CDR1 and CDR2 sequences are SGHVS and FQNEAQ. Unmatched junction bases numbered 4, after V lost 3 bases and J lost 2 bases. This CDR3 region has 15 residues. In nucleotides, the CDR3 is TGTGCCAGCAGCTTTCTGGGACAGGGACAAGAGACCCAGTACTTC. This codes for CASSFLGQGQETQYF.

The gene calls are TRBV4-3 and TRBJ1-3; D uncertain. This CDR3 comprises 14 residues. CDR1 is LGHNA, CDR2 YSLEER, per germline. The V end lost 4 bases, the J end lost 6 bases, and 13 bases lay between the germline ends. The chain's CDR3 is CASSRRVLENTIYF. CDR3 DNA sequence: TGCGCCAGCAGCCGACGGGTGCTGGAAAACACCATATATTTT.

CDR3: CASSLLLAGGADTQYF. The DNA of the CDR3 is TGTGCCAGCAGCTTACTACTAGCGGGGGGGGCAGATACGCAGTATTTT. This rearrangement joins TRBV7-2 to TRBJ2-3; 13 bases line up with TRBD2. The CDR3 runs 16 residues. Germline lookup yields CDR1 SGHTA and CDR2 FQGNSA. V lost 2 bases, J lost 4 bases, and 3 bases stayed unmatched.

This chain connects TRBV5-1 to TRBJ2-7, with a weak D call TRBD1 (6 bases). Trimming cost V 2 bases and J 6 bases, with 15 bases left between them. The CDR3 extends over 14 amino acids. Germline V gives CDR1 SGHRS, CDR2 YFSETQ. The chain's CDR3 is CASSFTGKAGEQYF. As DNA, the CDR3 is TGCGCCAGCAGCTTTACAGGGAAGGCCGGCGAGCAGTACTTC.

The CDR3: CASSPPRTKEYNEQFF. The CDR3 coding sequence is TGTGCCAGCAGCCCCCCACGGACTAAAGAATACAATGAGCAGTTCTTC. This chain uses TRBV7-9 with TRBJ2-1; maybe TRBD2 (6 bases). V lost 5 bases to trimming and J lost 4 bases, with 18 bases between them. CDR3 size: 16 residues. Per germline, CDR1 SEHNR and CDR2 FQNEAQ (reference sequence).